The 18 T cell receptor beta chains listed next were all sequenced from one sample in a study of T cell repertoires in cytomegalovirus infection. TCRdb analysed the reads with MiXCR anew, one entry per CDR3 protein. This sample has roughly 570,000 distinct CDR3 sequences, with 35% to 50% found just once. No cognate antigen is known for these TCRs. Specimen: cultured PBMCs, collected from culture after CMV antigen stimulation. Receptor source: a human donor in good health (CMV status not recorded). Some clones in this sample may be carry-over from other donors' samples.

This clonotype was recorded a few times. The chain is built from TRBV20-1 and TRBJ1-4, with unresolved D. The CDR3 is 13 amino acids. CDR1 DFQATT and CDR2 SNEGSKA come from the germline V gene (reference sequence). Trimming removed 3 bases at V and 0 bases at J, with 5 bases between. CDR3 loop: CSASTATNEKLFF. In DNA form, the CDR3 reads TGCAGTGCTAGTACTGCAACTAATGAAAAACTGTTTTTT.

This CDR3 is CASRGEQGSYEQYF. CDR3 DNA: TGTGCCAGCAGGGGGGAACAGGGCTCCTACGAGCAGTACTTC. This chain joins TRBV28 and TRBJ2-7, with D tentatively TRBD1 (6 bases). CDR1 and CDR2 (germline): MDHEN, SYDVKM. The CDR3 contains 14 residues. Trimming removed 6 bases from V and 0 bases from J, with 12 bases in between. The full variable domain, in which reference TRBV28 and TRBJ2-7 provide the parts outside the CDR3, is DVKVTQSSRYLVKRTGEKVFLECVQDMDHENMFWYRQDPGLGLRLIYFSYDVKMKEKGDIPEGYSVSREKKERFSLILESASTNQTSMYLCASRGEQGSYEQYFGPGTRLTVT.

This clonotype was detected a few times. The chain uses TRBV7-2 and TRBJ2-1; 7 bases fit TRBD1. The J segment lost 3 bases and the V segment lost 5 bases, leaving 7 bases of the junction unmatched. Germline lookup yields CDR1 SGHTA and CDR2 FQGNSA. This CDR3 spans 15 amino acids. The CDR3 nucleotides are TGTGCCAGCAGCCCGTGGACAGGAGTCTACAATGAGCAGTTCTTC. Translation gives CASSPWTGVYNEQFF.

V usage is TRBV7-9 and J usage is TRBJ2-5, with D perhaps TRBD1 or TRBD2 (5 bases each). Trimming stripped 5 bases from V and 4 bases from J, with 14 bases between. Germline V CDR1 and CDR2: SEHNR, FQNEAQ (reference sequence). This CDR3 comprises 14 residues. The DNA for the CDR3 is TGTGCCAGCAGCGGCGCGAGGGGCGGAGAGACCCAGTACTTC. Encoded protein: CASSGARGGETQYF.

This clonotype occurred once. The J gene is TRBJ1-2, the V gene TRBV2; no clear D gene. The CDR3 is 13 amino acids. The V end lost 6 bases, the J end lost 6 bases, and 14 bases lay between the germline ends. Germline CDR1 and CDR2: SNHLY and FYNNEI. The CDR3 bases are TGTGCCAGCAGAGCCGGGTCCCTCGATGGCTACACCTTC. This sequence encodes CASRAGSLDGYTF.

The V and J genes are TRBV4-3 and TRBJ2-5; D remains unclear. This CDR3 is built from 17 residues. V lost 0 bases and J 0 bases, leaving 14 bases between the germline ends. Germline V CDR1 and CDR2: LGHNA, YSLEER. The CDR3 region is CASSQDNLASYQETQYF. CDR3 in DNA: TGCGCCAGCAGCCAAGACAATTTGGCATCGTACCAAGAGACCCAGTACTTC.

The chain recombines TRBV7-2 with TRBJ2-4, with 9 bases fitting TRBD1. The CDR3 totals 18 residues. Losses at the gene ends were 2 bases for V and 5 bases for J; bases not matched to a gene: 13. Germline-derived CDR1 and CDR2 are SGHTA and FQGNSA. The CDR3, as DNA: TGTGCCAGCAGCTTAAGGGTTCGTTCCCGGGACAGGGAAAACATTCAGTACTTC. The encoded protein is CASSLRVRSRDRENIQYF.

The chain employs TRBV7-8 and TRBJ2-1; a possible D gene is TRBD1 (6 bases). The CDR3 spans 15 residues. The germline gives CDR1 SGHVS, CDR2 FQNEAQ. V lost 5 bases to trimming and J lost 2 bases, with 13 bases between them. The CDR3 sequence: CASSPTGSPYNEQFF. The CDR3 region has the DNA TGTGCCAGCAGCCCTACAGGGTCCCCCTACAATGAGCAGTTCTTC.

The chain links TRBV15 to TRBJ2-4; D is tentatively TRBD1 or TRBD2 (6 bases each). The germline V and J ends were trimmed by 0 bases and 11 bases, with 11 bases remaining between them. This CDR3 is built from 13 residues. Germline values: CDR1 LNHNV, CDR2 YYDKDF (reference sequence). The CDR3 is CATSRDKGGVQYF. The CDR3 nucleotides read TGTGCCACCAGCAGAGATAAGGGGGGCGTTCAGTACTTC.

V gene TRBV5-4 combines with J gene TRBJ2-3; 8 positions match TRBD2. The germline V gene encodes CDR1 SGHNT and CDR2 YYREEE (reference sequence). The CDR3 has 16 residues. V was clipped by 0 bases and J by 7 bases; unmatched bases: 10. The CDR3 here is CASSLAPGGAANTQYF. In DNA form, the CDR3 reads TGTGCCAGCAGCTTGGCTCCGGGGGGGGCTGCAAATACGCAGTATTTT.

This clonotype showed up just a few times. CDR3 nucleotides: TGTGCCAGCGCAGGCCAGGGGGTAAAAGAGACCCAGTACTTC. It codes for CASAGQGVKETQYF. This chain connects TRBV6-2 or TRBV6-3 to TRBJ2-5; 7 bases align to TRBD1. Germline V gives CDR1 MNHEY, CDR2 SVGEGT. This CDR3 has 14 amino acids. V shed 8 bases, J shed 3 bases, and the junction held 9 bases outside the gene matches.

This chain joins TRBV12-3 or TRBV12-4 and TRBJ1-2; 7 nucleotides match TRBD1. CDR3 size: 13 residues. V shed 6 bases and J 2 bases; nucleotides not matched to a gene: 3. This chain's CDR3 is CASRRGLNYGYTF. DNA for the CDR3: TGTGCCAGCAGAAGGGGGCTGAACTATGGCTACACCTTC.

This clonotype showed up just once. This rearrangement joins TRBV19 to TRBJ2-7; 9 nucleotides agree with TRBD1. This CDR3 comprises 12 residues. Looked up from germline, CDR1 is LNHDA and CDR2 is SQIVND (reference sequence). The V segment lost 10 bases and the J segment 1 base; nucleotides outside the gene matches: 2. The CDR3 sequence: CATGTGSYEQYF. In DNA, the CDR3 is TGTGCCACGGGGACAGGGTCCTACGAGCAGTACTTC. Combining the CDR3 with reference TRBV19 and TRBJ2-7 gives the whole variable domain DGGITQSPKYLFRKEGQNVTLSCEQNLNHDAMYWYRQDPGQGLRLIYYSQIVNDFQKGDIAEGYSVSREKKESFPLTVTSAQKNPTAFYLCATGTGSYEQYFGPGTRLTVT.

This clonotype turned up a few times. The V and J genes are TRBV15 and TRBJ2-5, with D maybe TRBD1 (6 bases). Trimming shortened V by 5 bases and J by 5 bases, and 15 bases separated the two germline ends. This CDR3 contains 14 residues. The germline CDR1 and CDR2 sequences are LNHNV and YYDKDF (reference sequence). The CDR3 loop is CATSPGQLLETQYF. The CDR3 DNA is TGTGCCACCAGCCCAGGACAGCTCCTGGAGACCCAGTACTTC.

The table lists this clonotype with a few counts. The chain combines TRBV6-2 or TRBV6-3 with TRBJ2-1, with 9 bases that match TRBD2. The CDR3 extends over 15 amino acids. The junction had 4 bases not matched to a gene; V was cut back by 2 bases and J by 5 bases. Germline values: CDR1 MNHEY, CDR2 SVGEGT. This chain's CDR3 is CASSYEVAGDNEQFF. CDR3 in DNA: TGTGCCAGCAGTTACGAGGTAGCGGGGGACAATGAGCAGTTCTTC.

This clonotype was seen only a few times. The J gene is TRBJ2-2, the V gene TRBV6-2 or TRBV6-3, with no clear D. The CDR3 is made up of 15 amino acids. The germline V gene encodes CDR1 MNHEY and CDR2 SVGEGT. With 5 bases removed from V and 4 bases from J, the gap between germline ends came to 14 bases. CDR3: CASSPLTLSTGELFF. The DNA of the CDR3 is TGTGCCAGCAGTCCGTTGACACTGAGCACCGGGGAGCTGTTTTTT.

This clonotype was counted only a few times. The chain employs TRBV7-9 and TRBJ1-1, with D perhaps TRBD1 (5 bases). Trimming shortened V by 4 bases and J by 2 bases, and 14 bases separated the two germline ends. The CDR3 covers 15 residues. Per germline, CDR1 SEHNR and CDR2 FQNEAQ (reference sequence). The CDR3 DNA sequence: TGTGCCAGCAGCTCTTTCCAGGGAGGTAACACTGAAGCTTTCTTT. Amino acids: CASSSFQGGNTEAFF. The entire variable domain, with the rest obtained from reference TRBV7-9 and TRBJ1-1, is as follows: DTGVSQNPRHKITKRGQNVTFRCDPISEHNRLYWYRQTLGQGPEFLTYFQNEAQLEKSRLLSDRFSAERPKGSFSTLEIQRTEQGDSAMYLCASSSFQGGNTEAFFGQGTRLTVV.

V and J are TRBV7-2 and TRBJ2-3; D call uncertain. Germline CDR1 reads SGHTA; CDR2 reads FQGNSA. The V gene lost 3 bases and the J gene lost 2 bases, with 21 bases spanning the gap. The CDR3 is 18 residues long. CDR3 protein: CASSFTPLRLVNTDTQYF. The CDR3 DNA reads TGTGCCAGCAGCTTTACTCCCCTTCGGTTGGTTAACACAGATACGCAGTATTTT.